One and the same sample provided the 8 T cell receptor delta chains below, sequenced in a study of gamma delta lymphoproliferative disorders and STAT genes (dated by TCRdb to the late 2010s). For both patients and controls, peripheral blood mononuclear cells were isolated, and the genomic DNA from these cells was used for TCR sequencing. The library was made by multiplex PCR. Reads for this sample came from an Illumina MiSeq. TCRdb reprocessed the public data with the CATT caller; entries with the same nucleotide sequence were combined afterwards. This sample holds roughly 700 delta-chain clones; less than 2% were observed only once. About 80% of the sample is taken by the ten largest. Specimen: blood. The receptors were sampled from a human donor in good health.

This clone was detected a few times. This likely stems from a read error, as it lies one base from a far larger clone. The sample has other DNA sequences that encode this CDR3 too. This chain links TRDV1 with TRDJ1, with 7 bases matching TRDD3. This CDR3 is built from 15 residues. Per the germline V gene, CDR1 is TSWWSYY and CDR2 is QGS. This CDR3 is CAPPCGGRYTDKLIF. The CDR3 DNA is TGTGCTCCACCTTGTGGGGGAAGATACACTGATAAACTCATCTTT.

This clone has just a few counts. The protein TCRdb lists belongs to a much larger clone and differs from this DNA's translation at residue 7, which points to a read error; the protein shown is made from the DNA. The gene calls are TRDV1 and TRDJ1, with 9 bases lining up with TRDD3. The CDR3 is 22 residues long. The V segment lost 0 bases and the J segment 8 bases; nucleotides outside the gene matches: 28. Germline values: CDR1 TSWWSYY, CDR2 QGS. CDR3 in amino acids: CALGELLPLLPIAVWGMEKLIF. The CDR3 coding sequence is TGTGCTCTTGGGGAACTACTCCCCCTACTTCCTATTGCCGTCTGGGGGATGGAAAAACTCATCTTT.

This clone showed up just a few times. TCRdb assigns this DNA the protein of a much larger clone, which departs from its translation at residue 5; this likely reflects a read error, and the protein shown comes from translating the DNA. This chain joins TRDV1 and TRDJ1, with D hard to call. CDR1 is TSWWSYY and CDR2 is QGS in the germline V gene. This CDR3 has 14 amino acids. Trimming pared 4 bases from V and 8 bases from J, leaving 17 bases between. The CDR3 coding sequence is TGTGCTCTTGGGGGAGGGTATGGCCCTTTCAAACTCATCTTT. Amino acids: CALGGGYGPFKLIF.

This clone was seen more than once but under ten times. TCRdb lists the protein of a much larger clone for this DNA, which differs at residues 9 and 14, so this is likely a read error; the protein given here is translated from the DNA itself. The chain employs TRDV1 and TRDJ1; weak D call: TRDD3 (8 bases). Deletions cut 6 bases from V and 0 bases from J, with 29 bases between. The CDR3 covers 20 residues. Germline V gives CDR1 TSWWSYY, CDR2 QGS. The CDR3 nucleotides are TGTGCTCTTGGCGGCCTTCCTCCTGGGTACTGGGGGTTCCACACCGATAAACTCATCTTT. Its translation is CALGGLPPGYWGFHTDKLIF.

This clone turned up a few times. The protein TCRdb lists belongs to a much larger clone and differs from this DNA's translation at residue 18, which points to a read error; the protein shown is made from the DNA. This chain joins TRAV38-2/DV8 and TRDJ1; tentative D call: TRDD3 (7 bases). The CDR3 has 20 amino acids. From germline, CDR1 is TSESDYY and CDR2 QEAYKQQN. Written as DNA, the CDR3 is TGTGCTTATAGGAGGGCTCCTCCTACCGTACTGGGGAGTAACACCGATAAACCCATCTTT. Translating gives CAYRRAPPTVLGSNTDKPIF.

Only a few counts were recorded for this clone. TCRdb's listed protein matches a much larger clone and diverges from this DNA's translation at residue 4, likely through a read error; the protein shown comes from the DNA. The DNA of the CDR3 is TGTGCTTATAAGAGGGCTCCTCCTACCGTACTGGGGAGTAACACCGATAAACTCATCTTT. Its translation is CAYKRAPPTVLGSNTDKLIF. The J gene is TRDJ1, the V gene TRAV38-2/DV8; weak D call: TRDD3 (7 bases). In germline, CDR1 is TSESDYY, CDR2 QEAYKQQN. Trimming removed 6 bases at V and 0 bases at J, with 30 bases between. This CDR3 has 20 amino acids.

In this sample, this clone is medium-sized. A much larger clone lies one base from this, so it may be a read error. V and J are TRDV1 and TRDJ1; 12 bases agree with TRDD3. The CDR3 contains 25 residues. V was pared by 0 bases and J by 6 bases, with 32 bases of the junction left unmatched. CDR1 and CDR2 (germline): TSWWSYY, QGS. CDR3 region: CALGELTIGPLLFWGIRVMTNKLIF. The DNA for the CDR3 is TGTGCTCTTGGGGAACTTACTATTGGACCCCTTCTTTTCTGGGGGATACGCGTGATGACCAATAAACTCATCTTT.

The table lists this clone with a few counts. This DNA translates differently at residue 3 from the TCRdb protein, which is that of a much larger clone; a read error is likely, and the protein shown is the DNA's own translation. In DNA form, the CDR3 reads TGTGCTAATAGGAGGGCTCCTCCTACCGTACTGGGGAGTAACACCGATAAACTCATCTTT. Translated: CANRRAPPTVLGSNTDKLIF. The genes are TRAV38-2/DV8 and TRDJ1; D is perhaps TRDD3 (7 bases). The CDR3 totals 20 residues. Germline CDR1 and CDR2: TSESDYY and QEAYKQQN.